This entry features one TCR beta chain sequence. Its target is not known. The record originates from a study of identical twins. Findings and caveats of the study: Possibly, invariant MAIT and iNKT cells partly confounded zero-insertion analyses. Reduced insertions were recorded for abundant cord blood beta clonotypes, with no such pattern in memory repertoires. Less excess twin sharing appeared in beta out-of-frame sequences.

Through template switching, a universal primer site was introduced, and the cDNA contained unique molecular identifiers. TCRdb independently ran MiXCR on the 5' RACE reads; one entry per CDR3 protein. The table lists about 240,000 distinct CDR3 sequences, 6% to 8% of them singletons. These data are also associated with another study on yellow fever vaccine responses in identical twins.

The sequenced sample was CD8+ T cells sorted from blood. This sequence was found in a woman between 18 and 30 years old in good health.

CDR3 loop: CASSLGPPQRESPLHF. The CDR3, as DNA: TGTGCCAGCAGCCTGGGACCGCCCCAGAGGGAATCACCCCTCCACTTT. V is TRBV5-5 and J is TRBJ1-6; perhaps TRBD1 as D (5 bases). Germline CDR1 is SGHKS and CDR2 is YYEKEE (reference sequence). The V end was cut by 4 bases, the J end by 10 bases, with 21 bases between. The CDR3 loop spans 16 amino acids.